This TCR beta chain came from a study of regulatory T cells in long-lasting Graves disease. Stated time point: newly diagnosed GD, antithyroid drugs for less than 3 months. Making the TCR library involved RNA that had been extracted from PBMCs. This clonotype came up many times. Its specificity is unknown. This CDR3 contains 13 residues. Germline-derived CDR1 and CDR2 are LGHDT and YNNKEL (reference sequence). V lost 6 bases and J lost 5, with 13 bases in between. Investigators prepared the TCR beta libraries by applying iRepertoire HTBI primers and Arm-PCR of CDR3 regions. One entry per CDR3 protein results from TCRdb running MiXCR on the multiplex PCR reads. The sample holds around 400,000 distinct CDR3 sequences, 15% seen once. Study-wide results and caveats: Persistent disease preferred TRBV28, TRBJ1-2 and TRBJ2-5; new disease, TRBV20-1 and TRBJ2-1.

The sequence derives from a female donor with Graves disease. Sequencing used peripheral blood mononuclear cells (PBMCs), obtained at new diagnosis, from a patient treated with antithyroid drugs. The chain joins TRBV3-1 to TRBJ1-2; weak D call: TRBD1 (5 bases). This CDR3 is CASRTGRGYGYTF. CDR3 nucleotide sequence: TGTGCCAGCAGGACGGGACGGGGATATGGCTACACCTTC.